This passage covers 30 T cell receptor beta chains from one sample sequenced in a study of blood T cell repertoires in COVID-19. Clones were sequenced by immunoSEQ multiplex PCR, and TCRdb holds only the in-frame ones, with some missing. Among under 200,000 clones, roughly 84% were seen once, and the ten largest hold 3.2%. The source material was PBMCs or T cells enriched from blood (not recorded which). The receptor source for this set is a woman aged 25 to 45 who had been exposed to COVID-19.

This clone was seen a single time. The rearrangement links TRBV6-5 to TRBJ1-2; possibly TRBD1 for D (5 bases). There are 13 residues in the CDR3. Germline CDR1 MNHEY, CDR2 SVGAGI. V was clipped by 7 bases and J by 6 bases, with 15 bases between them. The chain's CDR3 is CASTTEGPDGYTF. CDR3 coding DNA: TGTGCCAGCACCACGGAGGGACCGGATGGCTACACCTTC.

V and J are TRBV18 and TRBJ1-6; 8 bases match TRBD1. The CDR3 loop spans 14 amino acids. CDR1 and CDR2 from the germline V gene are KGHSH and LQKENI. V trimming: 6 bases; J trimming: 7 bases; junction bases outside the gene matches: 5. CDR3 nucleotides: TGTGCCAGCTCCCAGGGGGCCGACAATTCACCCCTCCACTTT. Amino acids: CASSQGADNSPLHF.

The chain is built from TRBV7-2 and TRBJ1-1; 9 bases map to TRBD1. The junction had 14 bases not matched to a gene; V was cut back by 6 bases and J by 3 bases. CDR3 length: 17 residues. The V gene's germline CDR1 is SGHTA and CDR2 FQGNSA. CDR3 protein: CASRPSTGGQGDTEAFF. DNA of the CDR3: TGTGCCAGCAGACCGAGCACAGGGGGCCAGGGGGACACTGAAGCTTTCTTT.

The chain has TRBV19 and TRBJ1-2, with a possible D match to TRBD1 (6 bases). The CDR3 extends over 15 amino acids. Germline CDR1 LNHDA, CDR2 SQIVND (reference sequence). V was cut by 3 bases and J by 2 bases, with 13 bases left in between. CDR3 sequence (DNA): TGTGCCAGTAGTATTGGGCCAGGGGTGAACTATGGCTACACCTTC. Translating gives CASSIGPGVNYGYTF. Filled out from reference TRBV19 and TRBJ1-2, the complete variable domain reads DGGITQSPKYLFRKEGQNVTLSCEQNLNHDAMYWYRQDPGQGLRLIYYSQIVNDFQKGDIAEGYSVSREKKESFPLTVTSAQKNPTAFYLCASSIGPGVNYGYTFGSGTRLTVV.

This sequence joins TRBV4-3 and TRBJ2-1; 12 nucleotides agree with TRBD2. Unmatched junction bases numbered 9, after V lost 1 base and J lost 8 bases. The V gene's germline CDR1 is LGHNA and CDR2 YSLEER. This CDR3 has 17 residues. CDR3 protein: CASSQGTSSGGAYEQFF. The CDR3 coding sequence is TGCGCCAGCAGCCAAGGGACCTCTAGCGGGGGGGCCTATGAGCAGTTCTTC.

J is TRBJ1-2 and V is TRBV4-2, with a weak D call TRBD1 (6 bases). The CDR3 contains 17 residues. Trimming cost V 0 bases and J 0 bases, with 14 bases left between them. Germline V gene lookup returns CDR1 LGHNA and CDR2 YNFKEQ. CDR3 DNA: TGTGCCAGCAGCCAAGATCAGGGGACCCCTTCTAACTATGGCTACACCTTC. This translates into CASSQDQGTPSNYGYTF.

The gene calls are TRBV9 and TRBJ1-5, with D possibly being TRBD1 (5 bases). The V and J ends lost 1 base and 5 bases respectively, with 13 bases between them. The CDR3 covers 15 residues. From germline, CDR1 is SGDLS and CDR2 YYNGEE. The CDR3 DNA reads as TGTGCCAGCAGCGTAACCGGGACTGAAGATCAGCCCCAGCATTTT. Protein: CASSVTGTEDQPQHF.

The rearrangement uses TRBV5-1 and TRBJ1-3; D is uncertain. This CDR3 spans 14 amino acids. The V gene's germline CDR1 is SGHRS and CDR2 YFSETQ. The V end was cut by 4 bases, the J end by 7 bases, with 15 bases between. CDR3 loop: CASSPGSDGNTIYF. The CDR3 bases are TGCGCCAGCAGCCCCGGGTCTGATGGTAACACCATATATTTT. Full variable domain (rest looked up from reference TRBV5-1 and TRBJ1-3): KAGVTQTPRYLIKTRGQQVTLSCSPISGHRSVSWYQQTPGQGLQFLFEYFSETQRNKGNFPGRFSGRQFSNSRSEMNVSTLELGDSALYLCASSPGSDGNTIYFGEGSWLTVV.

V usage is TRBV6-5 and J usage is TRBJ1-2, with TRBD1 matching 8 bases. The length of the CDR3 is 13 residues. Germline lookup yields CDR1 MNHEY and CDR2 SVGAGI. V was pared by 6 bases and J by 4 bases, with 4 bases of the junction left unmatched. CDR3 amino acids: CASSPDRGYGYTF. Written as DNA, the CDR3 is TGTGCCAGCAGCCCCGACAGGGGCTATGGCTACACCTTC.

The CDR3 protein is CASSFPLLAGYTF. The DNA for the CDR3 is TGTGCCAGCAGCTTCCCCCTTCTGGCTGGCTACACCTTC. The chain carries TRBV5-8 and TRBJ1-2; no clear D. CDR3 length: 13 residues. The germline V gene encodes CDR1 SGHTS and CDR2 YDEGEE. The V and J ends lost 2 bases and 7 bases respectively, with 12 bases between them.

The chain has TRBV2 and TRBJ1-1; no clear D gene. From germline, CDR1 is SNHLY and CDR2 FYNNEI. Trimming took off 3 bases at V and 4 bases at J, with 18 bases between the two ends. The CDR3 length is 16 residues. Here the CDR3 DNA reads TGTGCCAGCAGTGATATGGAGGGTTCATTCGGCACTGAAGCTTTCTTT. It is translated as CASSDMEGSFGTEAFF.

The V gene is TRBV3-1 (or the pseudogene TRBV3-2), the J gene TRBJ2-1; unclear D gene. The CDR3 length is 19 residues. V gave up 0 bases and J gave up 4 bases, with 22 bases separating them. Germline V gene lookup returns CDR1 LGHDT and CDR2 YNNKEL (reference sequence). CDR3 sequence (DNA): TGTGCCAGCAGCCAAGATCGCATAAGAACCCAAGAAACTTACAATGAGCAGTTCTTC. Protein: CASSQDRIRTQETYNEQFF.

The chain has TRBV6-5 and TRBJ1-5; maybe TRBD1 (6 bases). The length of the CDR3 is 14 residues. V gave up 7 bases and J gave up 2 bases, with 12 bases separating them. From germline, CDR1 is MNHEY and CDR2 SVGAGI. The CDR3 region has the DNA TGTGCCAGCACCCACCCAGGGGGCAATCAGCCCCAGCATTTT. Translated, it gives CASTHPGGNQPQHF.

The chain recombines TRBV4-1 with TRBJ1-5; 11 bases fit TRBD1. J was trimmed by 3 bases and V by 0 bases; bases with no gene match: 10. The CDR3 length is 19 residues. Germline V CDR1 and CDR2: MGHRA, YSYEKL. CDR3 region: CASSQEGQGVFSDNQPQHF. In DNA, the CDR3 is TGCGCCAGCAGCCAAGAGGGACAGGGGGTTTTTAGCGACAATCAGCCCCAGCATTTT.

V is TRBV12-3 or TRBV12-4 and J is TRBJ2-5, with D perhaps matching TRBD2 (5 bases). The V end lost 6 bases, the J end lost 5 bases, and 10 bases lay between the germline ends. The CDR3 is 12 amino acids. DNA of the CDR3: TGTGCCAGCAGATCCACGGGGGAGACCCAGTACTTC. Protein product: CASRSTGETQYF.

This clone has a count of ten or more. The sample carries other DNA sequences with the same CDR3. The chain carries TRBV2 and TRBJ2-1; 10 bases line up with TRBD2. Losses at the gene ends were 4 bases for V and 5 bases for J; bases not matched to a gene: 5. The CDR3 runs 15 residues. Germline V gives CDR1 SNHLY, CDR2 FYNNEI. The CDR3 region is CASSGLAGGDNEQFF. The DNA of the CDR3 is TGTGCCAGCAGTGGTTTAGCGGGGGGCGACAATGAGCAGTTCTTC.

This clone is a singleton in its sample. CDR3 protein: CATSRDKGHSYEQYF. CDR3 bases: TGTGCCACCAGCAGAGATAAGGGGCACTCCTACGAGCAGTACTTC. V gene TRBV15 combines with J gene TRBJ2-7, with TRBD1 as a possible D gene (5 bases). The CDR3 spans 15 residues. The V gene lost 0 bases and the J gene lost 0 bases, with 9 bases spanning the gap. The germline V gene encodes CDR1 LNHNV and CDR2 YYDKDF (reference sequence).

The chain recombines TRBV27 with TRBJ1-5; D gene uncertain. The CDR3 totals 12 residues. CDR1 is MNHEY and CDR2 is SMNVEV in the germline V gene (reference sequence). The V end lost 5 bases, the J end lost 6 bases, and 8 bases lay between the germline ends. The CDR3 reads CASSPAGQPQHF. CDR3 nucleotides: TGTGCCAGCAGTCCCGCGGGTCAGCCCCAGCATTTT.

With regard to this clone: Relative to the germline gene, one junction end is altered; a read error may explain this. The rearrangement joins TRBV7-8 to TRBJ2-7; TRBD1 matches 8 bases. CDR3 size: 16 residues. In germline, CDR1 is SGHVS, CDR2 FQNEAQ. The CDR3 loop is CASTSLRDRGSSEQYF. The DNA of the CDR3 is TGTGCCAGCACCTCTTTACGAGACAGGGGTTCCTCCGAGCAGTACTTC.

The CDR3 is CASFMNTEAFF. The CDR3 DNA is TGTGCCAGCTTTATGAACACTGAAGCTTTCTTT. The chain has TRBV18 and TRBJ1-1, with unresolved D. Germline V gene data show CDR1 as KGHSH and CDR2 as LQKENI. This CDR3 contains 11 residues. V lost 7 bases to trimming and J lost 0 bases, with 3 bases between them.

J is TRBJ2-1 and V is TRBV4-1, with 12 bases lining up with TRBD2. Germline trimming cut 0 bases from V and 8 bases from J; bases unmatched to any gene: 11. The germline V gene encodes CDR1 MGHRA and CDR2 YSYEKL. There are 18 residues in the CDR3. CDR3 sequence reads: CASSQEGGGLAGWDEQFF. CDR3 sequence (DNA): TGCGCCAGCAGCCAAGAAGGGGGCGGACTAGCGGGATGGGATGAGCAGTTCTTC.

The CDR3 reads CASSKPGQGYEKLFF. Written as DNA, the CDR3 is TGCGCCAGCAGCAAACCGGGACAGGGTTACGAAAAACTGTTTTTT. This rearrangement joins TRBV5-1 to TRBJ1-4, with 9 bases fitting TRBD1. The CDR3 is 15 amino acids. V was clipped by 4 bases and J by 8 bases; unmatched bases: 9. CDR1 is SGHRS and CDR2 is YFSETQ in the germline V gene.

The chain couples TRBV5-1 to TRBJ2-7, with TRBD1 matching 8 bases. CDR1 is SGHRS and CDR2 is YFSETQ in the germline V gene. With V trimmed by 2 bases and J by 3 bases, 7 bases remained unmatched. The CDR3 is made up of 15 amino acids. DNA of the CDR3: TGCGCCAGCAGCTTAGGGACAGGCCTCCTCTACGAGCAGTACTTC. Protein sequence: CASSLGTGLLYEQYF.

V is TRBV7-3 and J is TRBJ2-5; 9 bases are a match to TRBD2. The CDR3 sequence is 15 residues long. V shed 4 bases and J 3 bases; nucleotides not matched to a gene: 6. In germline, CDR1 is SGHTA, CDR2 FQGTGA. The CDR3 coding sequence is TGTGCCAGCAGCTATCGCGGGGGGGCCGAAGAGACCCAGTACTTC. Its protein product is CASSYRGGAEETQYF.

The rearrangement joins TRBV5-1 to TRBJ2-1; the D gene is possibly TRBD2 (6 bases). The CDR3 consists of 16 residues. Trimming shortened V by 2 bases and J by 0 bases, and 12 bases separated the two germline ends. Germline CDR1 and CDR2: SGHRS and YFSETQ. CDR3 coding DNA: TGCGCCAGCAGCTTCGGAGGGAGGAACTCCTACAATGAGCAGTTCTTC. Protein sequence: CASSFGGRNSYNEQFF. Supplemented by reference TRBV5-1 and TRBJ2-1, the full variable domain reads KAGVTQTPRYLIKTRGQQVTLSCSPISGHRSVSWYQQTPGQGLQFLFEYFSETQRNKGNFPGRFSGRQFSNSRSEMNVSTLELGDSALYLCASSFGGRNSYNEQFFGPGTRLTVL.

This chain joins TRBV5-1 and TRBJ1-2; D ambiguous. The CDR3 contains 15 residues. Germline CDR1 SGHRS, CDR2 YFSETQ. The V gene lost 5 bases and the J gene lost 4 bases, with 18 bases spanning the gap. The CDR3 DNA reads TGCGCCAGCAGACATGAGGTCTATAACCTCTATGGCTACACCTTC. Protein product: CASRHEVYNLYGYTF.

The chain links TRBV11-3 to TRBJ2-1; D perhaps matches TRBD2 (5 bases). This CDR3 has 14 amino acids. V lost 4 bases to trimming and J lost 6 bases, with 13 bases between them. CDR1 SGHNT and CDR2 YENEEA come from the germline V gene. Written as DNA, the CDR3 is TGTGCCAGCAGCTCAAGGGAACGGGGCAATGAGCAGTTCTTC. The encoded protein is CASSSRERGNEQFF. Using reference TRBV11-3 and TRBJ2-1 for the parts outside the CDR3, the full variable domain is EAGVVQSPRYKIIEKKQPVAFWCNPISGHNTLYWYLQNLGQGPELLIRYENEEAVDDSQLPKDRFSAERLKGVDSTLKIQPAELGDSAVYLCASSSRERGNEQFFGPGTRLTVL.

The chain joins TRBV4-1 to TRBJ1-5; D is unresolved. V was trimmed by 6 bases and J by 4 bases, leaving 10 bases between them. The germline CDR1 and CDR2 sequences are MGHRA and YSYEKL. This CDR3 spans 13 amino acids. Here the CDR3 reads CASRRDLNQPQHF. For the CDR3, the DNA is TGCGCCAGCAGGCGGGATCTGAATCAGCCCCAGCATTTT.

The chain joins TRBV29-1 to TRBJ1-1; 7 bases are shared with TRBD1. The germline V gene has CDR1 SQVTM and CDR2 ANQGSEA. The CDR3 sequence is 11 residues long. Unmatched junction bases numbered 4, after V lost 1 base and J lost 11 bases. As DNA, the CDR3 is TGCAGCGTTGAAGTGGGCAGGGGGGCTTTCTTT. Translation gives CSVEVGRGAFF. The full variable domain, in which reference TRBV29-1 and TRBJ1-1 provide the parts outside the CDR3, is SAVISQKPSRDICQRGTSLTIQCQVDSQVTMMFWYRQQPGQSLTLIATANQGSEATYESGFVIDKFPISRPNLTFSTLTVSNMSPEDSSIYLCSVEVGRGAFFGQGTRLTVV.

This chain links TRBV27 with TRBJ2-1, with D perhaps TRBD2 (6 bases). This CDR3 has 13 residues. Germline V gives CDR1 MNHEY, CDR2 SMNVEV (reference sequence). Trimming stripped 3 bases from V and 9 bases from J, with 12 bases between. CDR3 DNA sequence: TGTGCCAGCAGTTTCGGGGCGGGATCTGAGCAGTTCTTC. This sequence encodes CASSFGAGSEQFF.